These 23 T cell receptor beta chains came from one sample sequenced in a study of blood T cell repertoires in COVID-19. Only in-frame clones appear in the TCRdb table, and some are missing; sequencing was by immunoSEQ multiplex PCR. The sample has 63,000 or so clones, 88% seen once. Sequencing was carried out using peripheral blood. The source of these receptors is a human donor in a cohort sampled during active COVID-19.

This clone was detected many times. This rearrangement joins TRBV6-5 to TRBJ2-2, with a weak D call TRBD1 (6 bases). This CDR3 has 16 residues. With 1 base removed from V and 0 bases from J, the gap between germline ends came to 9 bases. CDR1 and CDR2 from the germline V gene are MNHEY and SVGAGI. CDR3 coding DNA: TGTGCCAGCAGTTACTTGGCAGGGGCGAACACCGGGGAGCTGTTTTTT. Amino acids: CASSYLAGANTGELFF.

The rearrangement joins TRBV28 to TRBJ2-7; 14 bases agree with TRBD2. The germline CDR1 and CDR2 sequences are MDHEN and SYDVKM. This CDR3 is built from 15 residues. Losses at the gene ends were 3 bases for V and 7 bases for J; bases not matched to a gene: 5. CDR3 region: CASSLGLAGVGEQYV. The CDR3 DNA is TGTGCCAGCAGTTTGGGACTAGCGGGAGTGGGAGAGCAGTACGTC.

The chain is built from TRBV7-3 and TRBJ2-3, with 7 bases fitting TRBD2. In germline, CDR1 is SGHTA, CDR2 FQGTGA. Trimming at V came to 2 bases and at J to 5 bases, leaving 7 bases not matched to a gene. The CDR3 runs to 15 residues. DNA of the CDR3: TGTGCCAGCAGCTTACTTGTGCGGGAGAAAGATACGCAGTATTTT. Protein: CASSLLVREKDTQYF. The whole variable domain, remainder taken from reference TRBV7-3 and TRBJ2-3, is GAGVSQTPSNKVTEKGKYVELRCDPISGHTALYWYRQSLGQGPEFLIYFQGTGAADDSGLPNDRFFAVRPEGSVSTLKIQRTERGDSAVYLCASSLLVREKDTQYFGPGTRLTVL.

The gene calls are TRBV2 and TRBJ2-3; 12 bases map to TRBD2. Germline lookup yields CDR1 SNHLY and CDR2 FYNNEI. Trimming removed 4 bases from V and 1 base from J; junction bases left unmatched: 0. The CDR3 has 15 residues. The CDR3 protein is CASSGTSGGTDTQYF. The CDR3 DNA is TGTGCCAGCAGTGGGACTAGCGGGGGCACAGATACGCAGTATTTT. Complete variable domain (other parts from reference TRBV2 and TRBJ2-3): EPEVTQTPSHQVTQMGQEVILRCVPISNHLYFYWYRQILGQKVEFLVSFYNNEISEKSEIFDDQFSVERPDGSNFTLKIRSTKLEDSAMYFCASSGTSGGTDTQYFGPGTRLTVL.

The chain employs TRBV5-1 and TRBJ1-4; D is uncertain. Trimming removed 0 bases from V and 7 bases from J, with 13 bases in between. Germline CDR1 is SGHRS and CDR2 is YFSETQ. The CDR3 length is 15 residues. The CDR3 DNA sequence: TGCGCCAGCAGCTTGGTTAGCAATCCTGGTGAAAAACTGTTTTTT. It specifies CASSLVSNPGEKLFF.

The V call is TRBV11-2, the J call TRBJ1-6; a weak D match, TRBD1 (6 bases). The germline V and J ends were trimmed by 1 base and 10 bases, with 14 bases remaining between them. Germline loops: CDR1 SGHAT, CDR2 FQNNGV. This CDR3 comprises 15 residues. CDR3 coding DNA: TGTGCCAGCAGCTTAGCAGGGGTGGTTGAATCACCCCTCCACTTT. Its translation: CASSLAGVVESPLHF. The full variable domain, its missing parts supplied by reference TRBV11-2 and TRBJ1-6, is EAGVAQSPRYKIIEKRQSVAFWCNPISGHATLYWYQQILGQGPKLLIQFQNNGVVDDSQLPKDRFSAERLKGVDSTLKIQPAKLEDSAVYLCASSLAGVVESPLHFGNGTRLTVT.

The chain carries TRBV6-5 and TRBJ2-4; the D gene is possibly TRBD1 (6 bases). This CDR3 comprises 11 residues. Germline CDR1 and CDR2: MNHEY and SVGAGI. Trimming took 5 bases from V and 12 from J, leaving 11 bases between them. In DNA form, the CDR3 reads TGTGCCAGCAGTACACAGGGCGGTCAGTACTTC. It is translated as CASSTQGGQYF.

This chain connects TRBV5-1 to TRBJ2-5, with a possible D match to TRBD2 (5 bases). Germline V gives CDR1 SGHRS, CDR2 YFSETQ. This CDR3 spans 16 amino acids. The V and J ends lost 0 bases and 4 bases respectively, with 16 bases between them. The CDR3 sequence is CASSLGSGPASETQYF. In DNA form, the CDR3 reads TGCGCCAGCAGCTTGGGCAGCGGACCTGCGTCAGAGACCCAGTACTTC.

This chain links TRBV29-1 with TRBJ2-5, with D perhaps matching TRBD1 (6 bases). Germline CDR1 is SQVTM and CDR2 is ANQGSEA. V shed 6 bases and J shed 3 bases, with 14 bases lying between them. CDR3 size: 13 residues. The CDR3 spells CSVVTGLKETQYF. The CDR3, as DNA: TGCAGCGTGGTGACAGGCCTCAAAGAGACCCAGTACTTC.

This clone was picked up a small number of times. This rearrangement joins TRBV7-2 to TRBJ2-3; 7 nucleotides align to TRBD2. CDR3 length equals 15 residues. CDR1 is SGHTA and CDR2 is FQGNSA in the germline V gene. Trimming cost V 3 bases and J 5 bases; bases outside gene matches: 8. CDR3 sequence reads: CASSFGAGSLDTQYF. In nucleotides, the CDR3 is TGTGCCAGCAGCTTTGGAGCGGGGTCTCTAGATACGCAGTATTTT.

V gene TRBV27 combines with J gene TRBJ2-2; 12 bases map to TRBD2. This CDR3 region has 20 residues. V shed 5 bases and J 3 bases; nucleotides not matched to a gene: 16. CDR1 is MNHEY, CDR2 SMNVEV, per germline (reference sequence). CDR3 residues: CASSPTHSSGRAPYTGELFF. The CDR3 DNA is TGTGCCAGCAGTCCGACCCACTCTAGCGGGAGGGCCCCGTACACCGGGGAGCTGTTTTTT.

This clone was counted between two and nine times. J is TRBJ1-1 and V is TRBV6-2 or TRBV6-3; 7 bases map to TRBD1. The CDR3 runs 16 residues. CDR1 is MNHEY and CDR2 is SVGEGT in the germline V gene. Trimming removed 7 bases from V and 1 base from J; junction bases left unmatched: 12. The chain's CDR3 is CASIYLTGDPNTEAFF. The DNA of the CDR3 is TGTGCCAGCATTTATCTTACAGGGGACCCGAACACTGAAGCTTTCTTT.

The chain couples TRBV3-1 (or the pseudogene TRBV3-2) to TRBJ1-2, with 7 bases lining up with TRBD1. The CDR3 has 15 amino acids. Germline loops: CDR1 LGHDT, CDR2 YNNKEL (reference sequence). With V trimmed by 4 bases and J by 4 bases, 9 bases remained unmatched. The CDR3 region has the DNA TGTGCCAGCAGCCGAGGGACAGCGGAACCCTATGGCTACACCTTC. It specifies CASSRGTAEPYGYTF.

The V gene is TRBV27, the J gene TRBJ2-7; 8 bases match TRBD1. Germline values: CDR1 MNHEY, CDR2 SMNVEV (reference sequence). The CDR3 sequence is 14 residues long. After removal of 5 bases from V and 3 bases from J, the junction contained 6 bases not matched to a gene. The CDR3 is CASSPYRGNYEQYV. The CDR3, as DNA: TGTGCCAGCAGTCCGTACAGGGGGAACTACGAGCAGTACGTC.

The chain recombines TRBV7-6 with TRBJ2-1; D perhaps matches TRBD1 (7 bases). Germline V gene lookup returns CDR1 SGHVS and CDR2 FNYEAQ. Trimming took 3 bases from V and 4 from J, leaving 16 bases between them. There are 16 residues in the CDR3. This CDR3 reads CASSFFGQGGYNEQFF. The CDR3 region has the DNA TGTGCCAGCAGCTTTTTTGGGCAGGGGGGATACAATGAGCAGTTCTTC.

V and J are TRBV11-2 and TRBJ2-1, with 9 bases identical to TRBD1. The germline gives CDR1 SGHAT, CDR2 FQNNGV. Trimming at V came to 3 bases and at J to 7 bases, leaving 4 bases not matched to a gene. The CDR3 is 14 amino acids. The CDR3 is CASSLRDRANEQFF. CDR3 bases: TGTGCCAGCAGCTTGCGGGACAGGGCGAATGAGCAGTTCTTC.

V gene TRBV7-6 combines with J gene TRBJ2-2, with TRBD1 matching 8 bases. Germline lookup yields CDR1 SGHVS and CDR2 FNYEAQ. J lost 5 bases, V lost 3 bases, and 5 bases had no gene match. The CDR3 runs to 15 residues. The CDR3 protein is CASSLGQDSTGELFF. For the CDR3, the DNA is TGTGCCAGCAGCTTGGGACAGGACTCGACCGGGGAGCTGTTTTTT. Supplemented by reference TRBV7-6 and TRBJ2-2, the full variable domain reads GAGVSQSPRYKVTKRGQDVALRCDPISGHVSLYWYRQALGQGPEFLTYFNYEAQQDKSGLPNDRFSAERPEGSISTLTIQRTEQRDSAMYRCASSLGQDSTGELFFGEGSRLTVL.

This clone showed up just a few times. This chain connects TRBV4-2 to TRBJ1-2; tentative D call: TRBD1 (6 bases). Trimming took off 3 bases at V and 5 bases at J, with 13 bases between the two ends. Germline V gene data show CDR1 as LGHNA and CDR2 as YNFKEQ. CDR3 size: 14 residues. CDR3 bases: TGTGCCAGCAGCCAGGCCGGGACACCTTATGGCTACACCTTC. Translating gives CASSQAGTPYGYTF.

The chain is built from TRBV11-2 and TRBJ1-2; 8 bases map to TRBD1. The CDR3 is made up of 15 amino acids. CDR1 and CDR2 from the germline V gene are SGHAT and FQNNGV. V trimming: 3 bases; J trimming: 6 bases; junction bases outside the gene matches: 9. This CDR3 is CASSLAGGGGNGYTF. CDR3 nucleotides: TGTGCCAGCAGCTTGGCAGGGGGCGGTGGAAATGGCTACACCTTC.

The V and J genes are TRBV6-4 and TRBJ2-2, with TRBD1 matching over 9 bases. Germline V gene data show CDR1 as MRHNA and CDR2 as SNTAGT. The V and J ends lost 8 bases and 3 bases, in that order; junction bases with no gene match: 4. The CDR3 length is 14 residues. CDR3 sequence (DNA): TGTGCCAGCGGGACAGGGCGGGACACCGGGGAGCTGTTTTTT. This encodes CASGTGRDTGELFF.

This clone has more than one count but fewer than ten. The gene calls are TRBV4-1 and TRBJ2-1; TRBD2 aligns across 9 bases. The V gene end was trimmed by 4 bases and the J gene end by 8 bases; junction bases not matched to a gene: 12. The CDR3 extends over 16 amino acids. CDR1 and CDR2 from the germline V gene are MGHRA and YSYEKL. CDR3 residues: CASSRTSGRNPDEQFF. CDR3 nucleotide sequence: TGCGCCAGCAGCCGCACCAGCGGGAGGAACCCTGATGAGCAGTTCTTC.

The V and J genes are TRBV19 and TRBJ1-2, with 8 nucleotides matching TRBD1. The J segment lost 6 bases and the V segment lost 5 bases, leaving 11 bases of the junction unmatched. The length of the CDR3 is 15 residues. Germline loops: CDR1 LNHDA, CDR2 SQIVND (reference sequence). The CDR3 sequence is CASSLRDRPLNGYTF. CDR3 in DNA: TGTGCCAGTAGTTTGAGGGACAGGCCCTTGAATGGCTACACCTTC.

This sequence joins TRBV3-1 (or the pseudogene TRBV3-2) and TRBJ2-3; maybe TRBD2 (7 bases). CDR3 length equals 15 residues. Trimming took 1 base from V and 4 from J, leaving 12 bases between them. CDR1 is LGHDT and CDR2 is YNNKEL in the germline V gene (reference sequence). The CDR3 is CASSQAGEGADTQYF. In nucleotides, the CDR3 is TGTGCCAGCAGCCAAGCCGGGGAGGGGGCAGATACGCAGTATTTT.